What follows describes a single T cell receptor (beta chain). Its antigen remains unknown. Regarding treatment: 15 Gy SBRT to primary tumor, nephrectomy 4 weeks later. This sample stems from a study of radiation and T cells in renal cell carcinoma. Study-level results: Irradiated tumors had higher TCR clonality than control tumors.

This CDR3 region has 13 residues. Trimming cost V 2 bases and J 14 bases; bases outside gene matches: 9. Germline values: CDR1 GTSNPN, CDR2 SVGIG (reference sequence). Measured with immunoSEQ multiplex PCR; TCRdb has only the in-frame clones, and not every one. The sample shows around 4,000 clones, 62% of them seen only once. Specimen: tumor tissue, collected from a patient whose treatment included radiotherapy and nephrectomy. This receptor was taken from a woman aged 55 to 70 with renal cell carcinoma. The chain joins TRBV30 to TRBJ2-1; TRBD1 aligns across 10 bases. This CDR3 is CAWSSDRGRDEFF. The CDR3 DNA is TGTGCCTGGAGTTCCGACAGGGGGCGGGATGAGTTCTTC.